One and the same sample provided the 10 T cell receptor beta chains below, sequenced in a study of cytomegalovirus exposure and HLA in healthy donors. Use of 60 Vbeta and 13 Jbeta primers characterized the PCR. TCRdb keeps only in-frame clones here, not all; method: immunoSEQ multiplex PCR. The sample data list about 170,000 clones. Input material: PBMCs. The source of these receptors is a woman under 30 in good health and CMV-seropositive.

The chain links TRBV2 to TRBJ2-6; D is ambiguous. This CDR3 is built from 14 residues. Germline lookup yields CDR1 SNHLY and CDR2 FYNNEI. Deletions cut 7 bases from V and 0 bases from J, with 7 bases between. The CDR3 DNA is TGTGCCAGCATCGCGAGCTCTGGGGCCAACGTCCTGACTTTC. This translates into CASIASSGANVLTF.

CDR3 bases: TGCGCCAGCAGCTTGGTAATAGCGGGGTCAGAGACCCAGTACTTC. This translates into CASSLVIAGSETQYF. This rearrangement joins TRBV5-1 to TRBJ2-5; 8 positions agree with TRBD2. From germline, CDR1 is SGHRS and CDR2 YFSETQ. The trim removed 0 bases at V and 4 bases at J, leaving 5 bases unmatched. This CDR3 spans 15 amino acids.

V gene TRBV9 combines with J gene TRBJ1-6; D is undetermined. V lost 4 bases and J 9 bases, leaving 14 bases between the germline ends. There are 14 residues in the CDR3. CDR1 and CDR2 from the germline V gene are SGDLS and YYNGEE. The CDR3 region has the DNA TGTGCCAGCAGCCCCCTCGGAGTAGGTTCACCCCTCCACTTT. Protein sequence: CASSPLGVGSPLHF.

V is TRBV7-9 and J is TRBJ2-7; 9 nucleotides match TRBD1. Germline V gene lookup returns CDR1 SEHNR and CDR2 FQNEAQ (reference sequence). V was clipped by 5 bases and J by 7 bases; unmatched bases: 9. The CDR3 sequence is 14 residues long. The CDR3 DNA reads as TGTGCCAGCAGCCAGGGACAGGGATTTGAAGAGCAGTACTTC. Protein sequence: CASSQGQGFEEQYF. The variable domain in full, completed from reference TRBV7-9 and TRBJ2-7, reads DTGVSQNPRHKITKRGQNVTFRCDPISEHNRLYWYRQTLGQGPEFLTYFQNEAQLEKSRLLSDRFSAERPKGSFSTLEIQRTEQGDSAMYLCASSQGQGFEEQYFGPGTRLTVT.

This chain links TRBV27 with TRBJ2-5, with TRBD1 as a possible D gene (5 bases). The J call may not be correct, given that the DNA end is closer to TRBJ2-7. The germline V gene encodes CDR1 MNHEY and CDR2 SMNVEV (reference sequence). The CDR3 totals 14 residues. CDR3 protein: CASSEDSSPYEQYF. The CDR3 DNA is TGTGCCAGCAGTGAAGACAGTTCCCCCTACGAGCAGTACTTC.

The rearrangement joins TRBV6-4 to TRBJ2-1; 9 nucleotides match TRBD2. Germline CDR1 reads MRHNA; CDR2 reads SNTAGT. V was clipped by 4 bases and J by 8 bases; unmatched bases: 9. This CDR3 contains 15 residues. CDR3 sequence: CASSGASGASDEQFF. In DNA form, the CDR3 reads TGTGCCAGCAGTGGAGCTAGCGGGGCTAGTGATGAGCAGTTCTTC.

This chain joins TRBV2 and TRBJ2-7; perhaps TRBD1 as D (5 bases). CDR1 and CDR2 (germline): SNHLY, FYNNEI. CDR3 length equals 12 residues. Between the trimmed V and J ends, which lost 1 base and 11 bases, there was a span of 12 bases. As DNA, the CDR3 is TGTGCCAGCAGTGAAGTGCAGGGAAGGGAGTACTTC. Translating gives CASSEVQGREYF.

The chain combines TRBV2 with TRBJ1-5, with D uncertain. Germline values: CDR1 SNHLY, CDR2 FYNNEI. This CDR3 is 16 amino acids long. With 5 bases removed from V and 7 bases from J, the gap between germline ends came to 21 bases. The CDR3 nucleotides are TGTGCCAGCAGTTACTACCAGCCTCAGAGCGGCCAGCCCCAGCATTTT. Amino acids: CASSYYQPQSGQPQHF.

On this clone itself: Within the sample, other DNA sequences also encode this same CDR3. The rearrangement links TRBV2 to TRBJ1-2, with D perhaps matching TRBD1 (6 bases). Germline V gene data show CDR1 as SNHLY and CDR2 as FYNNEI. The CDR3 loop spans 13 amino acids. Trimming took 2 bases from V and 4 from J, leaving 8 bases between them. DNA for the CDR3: TGTGCCAGCAGTGAAAAAGGGGGCTATGGCTACACCTTC. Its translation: CASSEKGGYGYTF. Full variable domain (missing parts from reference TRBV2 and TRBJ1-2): EPEVTQTPSHQVTQMGQEVILRCVPISNHLYFYWYRQILGQKVEFLVSFYNNEISEKSEIFDDQFSVERPDGSNFTLKIRSTKLEDSAMYFCASSEKGGYGYTFGSGTRLTVV.

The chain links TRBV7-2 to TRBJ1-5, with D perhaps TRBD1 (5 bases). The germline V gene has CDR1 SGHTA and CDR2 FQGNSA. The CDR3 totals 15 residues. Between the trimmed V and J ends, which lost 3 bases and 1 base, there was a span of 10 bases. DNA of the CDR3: TGTGCCAGCAGCTTCGCAGGGATAAGCAATCAGCCCCAGCATTTT. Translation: CASSFAGISNQPQHF.